This TCR beta chain was sequenced during a study of technical replicates of blood from several donors. CDR3 length: 16 residues. CDR1 is SGHRS, CDR2 YFSETQ, per germline. Between the trimmed V and J ends, which lost 1 base and 6 bases, there was a span of 18 bases. Libraries were prepared by immunoSEQ multiplex PCR; TCRdb keeps only in-frame clonotypes and omits some of them. The sample lists 65,000 to 90,000 clones; just over 90% were seen once. Sequencing used T cells isolated from PBMCs. The origin of this receptor is a human donor in good health. This rearrangement joins TRBV5-1 to TRBJ2-3; D unclear. CDR3 nucleotides: TGCGCCAGCAGCTTGAATCGGCGGTCTTCCGACGATACGCAGTATTTT. Its translation is CASSLNRRSSDDTQYF.